The source of this TCR beta chain is a study of OX40 agonist ivuxolimab in advanced cancers. V lost 4 bases and J lost 5, with 14 bases in between. CDR1 SGHDN and CDR2 FVKESK come from the germline V gene. There are 14 residues in the CDR3. The table came from immunoSEQ multiplex PCR; TCRdb's copy has only in-frame clones and leaves some out. The sample lists about 61,000 clones, around nine tenths occurring once. This TCR came from an adult with an advanced solid tumor such as melanoma, head and neck, liver or kidney cancer. Sequencing used CD4+ or CD8+ T cells sorted from blood, obtained in a trial of the OX40 agonist ivuxolimab. This chain uses TRBV14 with TRBJ1-1, with D possibly TRBD1 on 5 matching bases. CDR3 nucleotide sequence: TGTGCCAGCAGCCTGCTAGGGGTTCGAACTGAAGCTTTCTTT. Residues: CASSLLGVRTEAFF.